This is a list of T cell receptor beta chains from one sample in a study of blood T cell repertoires in COVID-19. Clones were sequenced by immunoSEQ multiplex PCR, and TCRdb holds only the in-frame ones, with some missing. This repertoire shows around 150,000 clones, about 88% found once; its top ten account for approximately 0.99%. Sequencing input: peripheral blood. The receptors originated from a middle-aged man with acute or convalescent COVID-19. Each CDR3 is given with its conserved first and last residue. D genes are given only for firm matches. A clone size is listed for some rows: how often the clone was seen (once, few, many), or a class if it is expanded.

v_call: TRBV12-3/TRBV12-4
j_call: TRBJ1-6
d_call: TRBD1
clone_size: .
cdr3_length: 13
cdr3_nt: TGTGCCAGCAGGTCCCCCAGGGGACAGGCCCTCCACTTT
cdr3_aa: CASRSPRGQALHF

v_call: TRBV2
j_call: TRBJ1-6
d_call: .
clone_size: .
cdr3_length: 16
cdr3_nt: TGTGCCAGCAGTGAAGCGGGGGGTCAGGGAGGTTCACCCCTCCACTTT
cdr3_aa: CASSEAGGQGGSPLHF

v_call: TRBV6-2/TRBV6-3
j_call: TRBJ2-3
d_call: TRBD2
clone_size: .
cdr3_length: 19
cdr3_nt: TGTGCCAGCAGCCGGACTAGCGGGGGGGCTTCACTTTCCACAGATACGCAGTATTTT
cdr3_aa: CASSRTSGGASLSTDTQYF

v_call: TRBV5-1
j_call: TRBJ1-2
d_call: TRBD1
clone_size: .
cdr3_length: 14
cdr3_nt: TGCGCCAGCAGCCTCAGGGGGCAAGGTCATGGCTACACCTTC
cdr3_aa: CASSLRGQGHGYTF

v_call: TRBV12-3/TRBV12-4
j_call: TRBJ1-1
d_call: .
clone_size: .
cdr3_length: 11
cdr3_nt: TGTGCCAGCAGCTGGCGGGTTGAAGCTTTCTTT
cdr3_aa: CASSWRVEAFF

v_call: TRBV5-1
j_call: TRBJ2-1
d_call: .
clone_size: .
cdr3_length: 15
cdr3_nt: TGCGCCAGCAGCTTGGAGCGCGGGGATAACAATGAGCAGTTCTTC
cdr3_aa: CASSLERGDNNEQFF

v_call: TRBV18
j_call: TRBJ1-5
d_call: .
clone_size: .
cdr3_length: 13
cdr3_nt: TGTGCCAGCTCACCAGCAGGGGTTCAGCCCCAGCATTTT
cdr3_aa: CASSPAGVQPQHF

v_call: TRBV6-5
j_call: TRBJ2-7
d_call: .
clone_size: .
cdr3_length: 14
cdr3_nt: TGTGCCAGCAGCCCCGCCCGTAGCTCCTACGAGCAGTACTTC
cdr3_aa: CASSPARSSYEQYF

v_call: TRBV28
j_call: TRBJ1-2
d_call: .
clone_size: .
cdr3_length: 17
cdr3_nt: TGTGCCAGCAGTTTAAATACAGGGCCTGCCGCTAACTATGGCTACACCTTC
cdr3_aa: CASSLNTGPAANYGYTF

v_call: TRBV14
j_call: TRBJ2-7
d_call: .
clone_size: .
cdr3_length: 15
cdr3_nt: TGTGCCAGCAGCGCTCAGCCGGGATTATCCTACGAGCAGTACTTC
cdr3_aa: CASSAQPGLSYEQYF

v_call: TRBV10-3
j_call: TRBJ2-3
d_call: .
clone_size: .
cdr3_length: 12
cdr3_nt: TGTGCCATCAGTTCTTACACAGATACGCAGTATTTT
cdr3_aa: CAISSYTDTQYF

v_call: TRBV5-4
j_call: TRBJ2-2
d_call: TRBD1
clone_size: .
cdr3_length: 13
cdr3_nt: TGTGCCAGCAGCTTCGGACAGGGTCGAGAGCTGTTTTTT
cdr3_aa: CASSFGQGRELFF

v_call: TRBV18
j_call: TRBJ1-5
d_call: .
clone_size: .
cdr3_length: 16
cdr3_nt: TGTGCCAGCTCACCATACACAGGACCCGGAAATCAGCCCCAGCATTTT
cdr3_aa: CASSPYTGPGNQPQHF

v_call: TRBV11-3
j_call: TRBJ2-3
d_call: .
clone_size: .
cdr3_length: 15
cdr3_nt: TGTGCCAGCAGCTTAGGGCTAGCGAACACAGATACGCAGTATTTT
cdr3_aa: CASSLGLANTDTQYF

v_call: TRBV5-1
j_call: TRBJ2-1
d_call: TRBD2
clone_size: .
cdr3_length: 15
cdr3_nt: TGCGCCAGCAGCTTGGAGGGGACTAGCTCCTCTGAGCAGTTCTTC
cdr3_aa: CASSLEGTSSSEQFF

v_call: TRBV28
j_call: TRBJ2-1
d_call: .
clone_size: .
cdr3_length: 11
cdr3_nt: TGTGCCAGCAGTCCGACGGGTGAGCAGTTCTTC
cdr3_aa: CASSPTGEQFF

v_call: TRBV27
j_call: TRBJ2-7
d_call: .
clone_size: .
cdr3_length: 14
cdr3_nt: TGTGCCAGCAGTTCGTTCGACAGGACGGACGAGCAGTACTTC
cdr3_aa: CASSSFDRTDEQYF

v_call: TRBV29-1
j_call: TRBJ1-2
d_call: .
clone_size: .
cdr3_length: 13
cdr3_nt: TGCAGCGTTGCATCGGGGAAAGAATATGGCTACACCTTC
cdr3_aa: CSVASGKEYGYTF

v_call: TRBV2
j_call: TRBJ1-6
d_call: .
clone_size: .
cdr3_length: 14
cdr3_nt: TGTGCCAGCACAGAAAGGGGTAAGAATTCACCCCTCCACTTT
cdr3_aa: CASTERGKNSPLHF

v_call: TRBV6-2/TRBV6-3
j_call: TRBJ1-2
d_call: .
clone_size: once
cdr3_length: 15
cdr3_nt: TGTGCCAGCAGTTACTCGAAACGGACAGTCTATGGCTACACCTTC
cdr3_aa: CASSYSKRTVYGYTF

v_call: TRBV6-5
j_call: TRBJ2-2
d_call: .
clone_size: .
cdr3_length: 13
cdr3_nt: TGTGCCAGCAGTTACTCGCAGGTCTCCGAGCTGTTTTTT
cdr3_aa: CASSYSQVSELFF

v_call: TRBV6-1
j_call: TRBJ1-2
d_call: TRBD1
clone_size: .
cdr3_length: 16
cdr3_nt: TGTGCCAGCAGTGAAGCAGGAGGACAGGGTTCGTATGGCTACACCTTC
cdr3_aa: CASSEAGGQGSYGYTF

v_call: TRBV5-5
j_call: TRBJ2-1
d_call: .
clone_size: many
cdr3_length: 14
cdr3_nt: TGTGCCAGCAGCTATAGCCCAGTCGGGAATGAGCAGTTCTTC
cdr3_aa: CASSYSPVGNEQFF

v_call: TRBV29-1
j_call: TRBJ2-7
d_call: .
clone_size: .
cdr3_length: 11
cdr3_nt: TGCAGCGCCACTAGGTCCTACGAGCAGTACTTC
cdr3_aa: CSATRSYEQYF

v_call: TRBV7-2
j_call: TRBJ1-5
d_call: .
clone_size: .
cdr3_length: 14
cdr3_nt: TGTGCCAGCAGCTTAGATCGGGGCAATCAGCCCCAGCATTTT
cdr3_aa: CASSLDRGNQPQHF

v_call: TRBV6-5
j_call: TRBJ1-1
d_call: .
clone_size: .
cdr3_length: 12
cdr3_nt: TGTGCCAGCAGTCAGGGGAACACTGAAGCTTTCTTT
cdr3_aa: CASSQGNTEAFF

v_call: TRBV10-2
j_call: TRBJ2-5
d_call: TRBD1
clone_size: .
cdr3_length: 14
cdr3_nt: TGCGCCAGCAATGGACAGGGGGCGCGAGAGACCCAGTACTTC
cdr3_aa: CASNGQGARETQYF

v_call: TRBV2
j_call: TRBJ2-5
d_call: TRBD2
clone_size: .
cdr3_length: 19
cdr3_nt: TGTGCCAGCAGTGAATCTACTAGCGGGGGGGTCAGGGGTCCCGGGACCCAGTACTTC
cdr3_aa: CASSESTSGGVRGPGTQYF

v_call: TRBV3-1/TRBV3-2
j_call: TRBJ2-1
d_call: TRBD2
clone_size: few
cdr3_length: 18
cdr3_nt: TGTGCCAGCAGCCTCCGCCCGGGACTAGCGGGGGGTCACAATGAGCAGTTCTTC
cdr3_aa: CASSLRPGLAGGHNEQFF

v_call: TRBV11-2
j_call: TRBJ2-1
d_call: .
clone_size: .
cdr3_length: 12
cdr3_nt: TGTGCCAGCAGCCCCTACCGCAATGAGCAGTTCTTC
cdr3_aa: CASSPYRNEQFF

v_call: TRBV11-3
j_call: TRBJ2-1
d_call: TRBD2
clone_size: .
cdr3_length: 18
cdr3_nt: TGTGCCAGCAGCTGGGGCCCTCCCACTAGCGTGTCCTACAATGAGCAGTTCTTC
cdr3_aa: CASSWGPPTSVSYNEQFF

v_call: TRBV4-1
j_call: TRBJ2-1
d_call: .
clone_size: .
cdr3_length: 14
cdr3_nt: TGCGCCAGCAGCCAACGGCGGGGCGGCAATGAGCAGTTCTTC
cdr3_aa: CASSQRRGGNEQFF

v_call: TRBV6-5
j_call: TRBJ1-5
d_call: .
clone_size: .
cdr3_length: 13
cdr3_nt: TGTGCCAGCGCCCAGAGGGCGGGACAGCCCCAGCATTTT
cdr3_aa: CASAQRAGQPQHF

v_call: TRBV21-1
j_call: TRBJ1-1
d_call: .
clone_size: .
cdr3_length: 11
cdr3_nt: TGTGCCAGCAGCAAAGACAGGGGAGCTTTCTTT
cdr3_aa: CASSKDRGAFF

v_call: TRBV30
j_call: TRBJ2-3
d_call: .
clone_size: .
cdr3_length: 15
cdr3_nt: TGTGCCCAGGCCACCGGGGGGCCGAGCACAGATACGCAGTATTTT
cdr3_aa: CAQATGGPSTDTQYF

v_call: TRBV11-2
j_call: TRBJ2-1
d_call: .
clone_size: .
cdr3_length: 16
cdr3_nt: TGTGCCAGCAGCTTAGATCGTGGAGGGTTGAACAATGAGCAGTTCTTC
cdr3_aa: CASSLDRGGLNNEQFF

v_call: TRBV2
j_call: TRBJ2-7
d_call: .
clone_size: .
cdr3_length: 13
cdr3_nt: TGTGCCAGCAGTGAAGGCGGGGCCTACGAGCAGTACTTC
cdr3_aa: CASSEGGAYEQYF

v_call: TRBV3-1/TRBV3-2
j_call: TRBJ2-4
d_call: .
clone_size: .
cdr3_length: 13
cdr3_nt: TGTGCCAGCAGCCTCCCCGGCAGGACAGATCAGTACTTC
cdr3_aa: CASSLPGRTDQYF

v_call: TRBV28
j_call: TRBJ2-3
d_call: TRBD1
clone_size: .
cdr3_length: 15
cdr3_nt: TGTGCCAGCAGTATTCAGCAGGGGGGCACAGATACGCAGTATTTT
cdr3_aa: CASSIQQGGTDTQYF

v_call: TRBV18
j_call: TRBJ1-5
d_call: .
clone_size: .
cdr3_length: 13
cdr3_nt: TGTGCCAGCTCCCTACAGGGATTTCAGCCCCAGCATTTT
cdr3_aa: CASSLQGFQPQHF

v_call: TRBV5-4
j_call: TRBJ1-2
d_call: .
clone_size: .
cdr3_length: 11
cdr3_nt: TGTGCCAGCAGCCATCGGGGAGGCTACACCTTC
cdr3_aa: CASSHRGGYTF

v_call: TRBV6-2/TRBV6-3
j_call: TRBJ2-5
d_call: TRBD2
clone_size: once
cdr3_length: 16
cdr3_nt: TGTGCCAGCAGTTATGGTAGCGGGTATACTCACGAGACCCAGTACTTC
cdr3_aa: CASSYGSGYTHETQYF